This entry describes one T cell receptor beta chain. The data belong to a study of blood T cell repertoires in COVID-19. Study in general: Specimens from acute and convalescent COVID-19 originated in the United States, Italy and Spain.

TCRdb's table, derived via immunoSEQ multiplex PCR, lists solely in-frame clones and lacks some. The table lists about 110,000 clones, approximately 80% of them singletons. The CDR3 contains 15 residues. The germline CDR1 and CDR2 sequences are LGHDT and YNNKEL (reference sequence). V lost 1 base to trimming and J lost 3 bases; unmatched junction nucleotides: 4. This receptor was identified in an elderly man with COVID-19, enrolled during active disease. The V gene is TRBV3-1 (or the pseudogene TRBV3-2), the J gene TRBJ2-7; 9 nucleotides agree with TRBD1. Sequencing was performed on peripheral blood. CDR3 bases: TGTGCCAGCAGCCAAGCCCCGACAGGGGGCTACGAGCAGTACTTC. It codes for CASSQAPTGGYEQYF.